One and the same sample provided the 20 T cell receptor beta chains below, sequenced in a study of persistence of HIV-infected CD4 T cells. Their specific antigens are unknown. Overlapping HIV-1 Gag 15-mer peptides at 1 ug per peptide per mL were used. Responding CD4+ T cells were sorted by upregulation of both CD40 ligand and CD69. The libraries were made with immunoSEQ version 4 in survey mode. Measured with immunoSEQ multiplex PCR; TCRdb has only the in-frame clones, and not every one. Among more than 30,000 clones listed, roughly 70% were seen once. The specimen was CD4+ T cells sorted from PBMCs after roughly 17-hour stimulation, collected from a patient who received antiretroviral therapy. The receptors here all came from an adult man with HIV who was CMV-seropositive.

The chain couples TRBV19 to TRBJ1-6; D may be TRBD1 (6 bases). Germline loops: CDR1 LNHDA, CDR2 SQIVND (reference sequence). This CDR3 has 14 amino acids. The ends were cut back, 6 bases at V and 3 bases at J, with 9 bases in the middle. Here the CDR3 DNA reads TGTGCCAGTAGGACGGACAGCTATAATTCACCCCTCCACTTT. This codes for CASRTDSYNSPLHF.

The chain carries TRBV19 and TRBJ1-3; D ambiguous. Germline CDR1 reads LNHDA; CDR2 reads SQIVND (reference sequence). The germline V and J ends were trimmed by 5 bases and 2 bases, with 10 bases remaining between them. The CDR3 is made up of 14 amino acids. The CDR3 nucleotides are TGTGCCAGTAGTTCCTCGGGGACTGGAAACACCATATATTTT. This encodes CASSSSGTGNTIYF. Full variable domain (rest looked up from reference TRBV19 and TRBJ1-3): DGGITQSPKYLFRKEGQNVTLSCEQNLNHDAMYWYRQDPGQGLRLIYYSQIVNDFQKGDIAEGYSVSREKKESFPLTVTSAQKNPTAFYLCASSSSGTGNTIYFGEGSWLTVV.

The CDR3 sequence is CASTSQGSANEKLFF. CDR3 DNA sequence: TGTGCCAGCACGTCACAGGGGTCGGCTAATGAAAAACTGTTTTTT. V usage is TRBV2 and J usage is TRBJ1-4; 7 nucleotides match TRBD1. CDR1 SNHLY and CDR2 FYNNEI come from the germline V gene. V gave up 7 bases and J gave up 3 bases; unmatched junction bases: 8. The CDR3 is 15 amino acids.

The J gene is TRBJ2-1, the V gene TRBV3-1 (or the pseudogene TRBV3-2), with unresolved D. Germline assignment: CDR1 LGHDT and CDR2 YNNKEL (reference sequence). The CDR3 runs 13 residues. Deletions cut 1 base from V and 10 bases from J, with 11 bases between. The CDR3 coding sequence is TGTGCCAGCAGCCAAGGAACCAGTTGGGAGCAGTTCTTC. Translating gives CASSQGTSWEQFF.

J is TRBJ1-2 and V is TRBV3-1 (or the pseudogene TRBV3-2), with unresolved D. CDR1 and CDR2 from the germline V gene are LGHDT and YNNKEL (reference sequence). This CDR3 has 11 amino acids. V lost 3 bases, J lost 8 bases, and 7 bases lay in between. The CDR3 DNA reads TGTGCCAGCAGCCAGGGAAGCGGCTACACCTTC. As protein: CASSQGSGYTF.

J is TRBJ2-1 and V is TRBV24-1; TRBD1 might be the D (6 bases). CDR3 length equals 16 residues. The V end lost 3 bases, the J end lost 9 bases, and 20 bases lay between the germline ends. Germline-derived CDR1 and CDR2 are KGHDR and SFDVKD. DNA for the CDR3: TGTGCCACCAGTGATGTCGGGGCAGGGGATTTTTTTGAGCAGTTCTTC. This encodes CATSDVGAGDFFEQFF.

The chain carries TRBV7-6 and TRBJ1-1, with D perhaps matching TRBD1 (5 bases). Germline CDR1 is SGHVS and CDR2 is FNYEAQ. V lost 1 base to trimming and J lost 0 bases, with 9 bases between them. The CDR3 is 15 residues long. The CDR3 DNA reads as TGTGCCAGCAGCTTAGGGCAGGGTGTGAACACTGAAGCTTTCTTT. Translated, it gives CASSLGQGVNTEAFF.

The chain combines TRBV18 with TRBJ2-6, with 12 bases identical to TRBD1. Germline CDR1 and CDR2: KGHSH and LQKENI. The CDR3 sequence is 18 residues long. Germline trimming cut 3 bases from V and 4 bases from J; bases unmatched to any gene: 7. In DNA form, the CDR3 reads TGTGCCAGCTCACCTCCGGGACAGGGGGCTTGGGGGGCCAACGTCCTGACTTTC. Its translation: CASSPPGQGAWGANVLTF. The full variable domain, its missing parts supplied by reference TRBV18 and TRBJ2-6, is NAGVMQNPRHLVRRRGQEARLRCSPMKGHSHVYWYRQLPEEGLKFMVYLQKENIIDESGMPKERFSAEFPKEGPSILRIQQVVRGDSAAYFCASSPPGQGAWGANVLTFGAGSRLTVL.

In its sample, this clone was seen a few times. The V call is TRBV7-9, the J call TRBJ2-7, with D tentatively TRBD1 (6 bases). V lost 6 bases to trimming and J lost 4 bases, with 22 bases between them. CDR1 SEHNR and CDR2 FQNEAQ come from the germline V gene (reference sequence). CDR3 length: 16 residues. This CDR3 reads CASSGSRGRGEYEQYF. DNA of the CDR3: TGTGCCAGCAGTGGATCCAGGGGTAGAGGGGAGTACGAGCAGTACTTC.

V is TRBV7-8 and J is TRBJ1-5, with D perhaps TRBD1 (5 bases). CDR3 length: 17 amino acids. Germline CDR1 is SGHVS and CDR2 is FQNEAQ. V was cut by 2 bases and J by 1 base, with 15 bases left in between. The CDR3 coding sequence is TGTGCCAGCAGCTTATCGGGAGGGGATGGCAGCAATCAGCCCCAGCATTTT. It codes for CASSLSGGDGSNQPQHF.

V and J are TRBV3-1 (or the pseudogene TRBV3-2) and TRBJ1-1; 8 nucleotides align to TRBD1. CDR1 is LGHDT, CDR2 YNNKEL, per germline (reference sequence). The V segment lost 1 base and the J segment 5 bases; nucleotides outside the gene matches: 3. The CDR3 length is 14 residues. This CDR3 is CASSQGTGRTEAFF. CDR3 nucleotides: TGTGCCAGCAGCCAAGGGACAGGGCGGACTGAAGCTTTCTTT.

The chain has TRBV9 and TRBJ1-1; D gene unclear. CDR3 length equals 14 residues. V was pared by 2 bases and J by 4 bases, with 12 bases between. Looked up from germline, CDR1 is SGDLS and CDR2 is YYNGEE. CDR3 protein: CASSVLYSGTEAFF. The CDR3 region has the DNA TGTGCCAGCAGCGTCCTGTACTCAGGCACTGAAGCTTTCTTT.

This sequence joins TRBV9 and TRBJ2-3; 9 bases align to TRBD2. Trimming cost V 0 bases and J 0 bases; bases outside gene matches: 8. The CDR3 runs to 18 residues. Per the germline V gene, CDR1 is SGDLS and CDR2 is YYNGEE. The CDR3 DNA sequence: TGTGCCAGCAGCGTAGCCACAGATAGCGGGGGCAGCACAGATACGCAGTATTTT. This sequence encodes CASSVATDSGGSTDTQYF.

By share of the sample, this clone is medium-sized. Additional DNA sequences in this sample encode the identical CDR3. The V and J genes are TRBV4-1 and TRBJ2-2; TRBD1 agrees at 8 bases. The CDR3 contains 14 residues. The germline V gene encodes CDR1 MGHRA and CDR2 YSYEKL. The V and J ends lost 5 bases and 1 base, in that order; junction bases with no gene match: 0. CDR3 sequence (DNA): TGCGCCAGCAGCGACAGGGGGAACACCGGGGAGCTGTTTTTT. Translating gives CASSDRGNTGELFF.

This chain uses TRBV29-1 with TRBJ2-7; 8 bases align to TRBD1. There are 13 residues in the CDR3. CDR1 and CDR2 from the germline V gene are SQVTM and ANQGSEA. Trimming at V came to 5 bases and at J to 3 bases, leaving 6 bases not matched to a gene. The CDR3 DNA reads TGCAGCGTTCCCCGGGACAGGCACTACGAGCAGTACTTC. Translation gives CSVPRDRHYEQYF.

As for this clone: Different DNA sequences within this sample yield the same CDR3. This chain connects TRBV5-1 to TRBJ1-5; 10 bases agree with TRBD1. Germline CDR1 SGHRS, CDR2 YFSETQ. The V segment lost 5 bases and the J segment 7 bases; nucleotides outside the gene matches: 6. CDR3 length: 14 residues. CDR3 in DNA: TGCGCCAGCAGTCCTGGGACAGGGGAACAGCCCCAGCATTTT. Its translation: CASSPGTGEQPQHF.

Turning to this clone: At one end, the junction sequence differs from germline, possibly due to a read error. The gene calls are TRBV2 and TRBJ1-1; TRBD1 is a possible D gene (5 bases). Germline V gene data show CDR1 as SNHLY and CDR2 as FYNNEI. The CDR3 covers 13 residues. CDR3 protein: CASSEGVNTEAFF. DNA of the CDR3: TGTGCCAGCAGCGAAGGGGTGAACACTGAAGCTTTCTTT.

Written as DNA, the CDR3 is TGTGCCAGCAGCCAAGACAGGGGAGCGCACAATGAGCAGTTCTTC. Amino acid sequence: CASSQDRGAHNEQFF. The chain links TRBV3-1 (or the pseudogene TRBV3-2) to TRBJ2-1; weak D call: TRBD1 (6 bases). This CDR3 has 15 amino acids. In germline, CDR1 is LGHDT, CDR2 YNNKEL (reference sequence). The V end was cut by 0 bases, the J end by 5 bases, with 11 bases between.

The chain employs TRBV20-1 and TRBJ1-5; D not certain. Germline V gene lookup returns CDR1 DFQATT and CDR2 SNEGSKA (reference sequence). This CDR3 is 13 amino acids long. V was cut by 3 bases and J by 7 bases, with 13 bases left in between. The CDR3 bases are TGCAGTGCTAGTGGCAGCGGGAAACAGCCCCAGCATTTT. This gives the protein CSASGSGKQPQHF.

This clone was detected only a few times. The rearrangement joins TRBV5-6 to TRBJ1-2; 10 bases map to TRBD1. Per germline, CDR1 SGHDT and CDR2 YYEEEE. Trimming took 2 bases from V and 0 from J; bases not matched to a gene: 7. This CDR3 comprises 17 residues. CDR3 in amino acids: CASSFRRQGAANYGYTF. CDR3 in DNA: TGTGCCAGCAGCTTTCGGCGACAGGGGGCGGCTAACTATGGCTACACCTTC.